This T cell receptor (beta chain) is from a study of radiotherapy plus CTLA-4 blockade in lung cancer. Study observations and caveats: TCR clones of tumor origin grew in blood after radiotherapy plus ipilimumab.

This CDR3 region has 15 residues. Germline CDR1 and CDR2: SGHNT and YENEEA. V was clipped by 4 bases and J by 4 bases; unmatched bases: 7. Libraries were prepared by immunoSEQ multiplex PCR; TCRdb keeps only in-frame clonotypes and omits some of them. The sample consists of tens of thousands of clones, over 55% of them appearing once. This clone was seen a handful of times. Its antigen is still unknown. This chain uses TRBV11-3 with TRBJ1-1, with 9 bases lining up with TRBD1. The receptor's source is a human donor with non-small cell lung cancer who had stable disease on radiotherapy plus ipilimumab. The sequences come from peripheral blood, collected from a patient treated with radiotherapy plus ipilimumab. The CDR3 is CASSYRGRGVTEAFF. CDR3 DNA sequence: TGTGCCAGCAGCTACAGGGGGCGAGGGGTCACTGAAGCTTTCTTT. Filled out from reference TRBV11-3 and TRBJ1-1, the complete variable domain reads EAGVVQSPRYKIIEKKQPVAFWCNPISGHNTLYWYLQNLGQGPELLIRYENEEAVDDSQLPKDRFSAERLKGVDSTLKIQPAELGDSAVYLCASSYRGRGVTEAFFGQGTRLTVV.